Reported below is one T cell receptor beta chain. These data belong to a study of blood T cell repertoires in COVID-19. The germline V gene encodes CDR1 LGHNA and CDR2 YNFKEQ. V gave up 4 bases and J gave up 6 bases; unmatched junction bases: 11. This CDR3 has 16 residues. Profiled with immunoSEQ multiplex PCR; TCRdb holds only in-frame clones, not every one. In the table there are just over 150,000 clones, 80% to 90% of which are singletons. The origin of this receptor is a woman between 65 and 79 years old with acute or convalescent COVID-19. The chain has TRBV4-2 and TRBJ2-3; 9 bases align to TRBD2. Specimen: peripheral blood. CDR3 loop: CASSPHSGGRGDTQYF. CDR3 sequence (DNA): TGTGCCAGCAGCCCCCATAGCGGGGGCCGGGGGGATACGCAGTATTTT.